These 18 T cell receptor beta chains were all obtained from the same sample, sequenced in a study of vaccination and CD4 T cells after COVID-19. Sequenced with the Oncomine TCR Beta short-read assay was DNA taken from cultured CD4+ T cells. One entry per CDR3 protein, called by TCRdb with MiXCR from the PCR reads. The table records some 20,000 distinct CDR3 sequences, 40% to 50% of them present only once. These receptors' antigens are unknown. Treatment reported: roughly 10-day PBMC culture with coronavirus spike peptide pools or control peptides (ViraFEST assay). Source: CD4+ T cells from blood, cultured in vitro, taken before SARS-CoV-2 vaccination. The receptors shown here come from a human donor who received a COVID-19 vaccine.

In DNA, the CDR3 is TGTGCCAGCAGCTTTTCAGGGGTTCTTGGCTACACCTTC. It encodes CASSFSGVLGYTF. The chain joins TRBV7-2 to TRBJ1-2; the D gene is possibly TRBD1 (6 bases). Germline CDR1 SGHTA, CDR2 FQGNSA. V shed 3 bases and J shed 7 bases, with 12 bases lying between them. There are 13 residues in the CDR3.

The chain uses TRBV9 and TRBJ2-1; D is ambiguous. Trimming removed 0 bases from V and 6 bases from J, with 10 bases in between. CDR1 and CDR2 from the germline V gene are SGDLS and YYNGEE. The CDR3 length is 14 residues. The CDR3 DNA follows: TGTGCCAGCAGCGTAGACACGCCGCCCAATGAGCAGTTCTTC. Protein sequence: CASSVDTPPNEQFF.

The chain is built from TRBV24-1 and TRBJ1-2, with TRBD1 as a possible D gene (5 bases). Trimming pared 7 bases from V and 5 bases from J, leaving 13 bases between. Germline V gene data show CDR1 as KGHDR and CDR2 as SFDVKD. The CDR3 totals 13 residues. CDR3 nucleotides: TGTGCCACCAGCGCAGGGCTGGGGTATGGCTACACCTTC. Protein: CATSAGLGYGYTF.

The CDR3 DNA reads as TGTGCCAGTAGTACCGACACCTCCTCCTACGAGCAGTACTTC. Its protein is CASSTDTSSYEQYF. The chain couples TRBV19 to TRBJ2-7; D is undetermined. This CDR3 contains 14 residues. Per germline, CDR1 LNHDA and CDR2 SQIVND (reference sequence). V was trimmed by 4 bases and J by 0 bases, leaving 10 bases between them.

This clonotype occurred a few times. The genes are TRBV20-1 and TRBJ2-5, with no clear D. This CDR3 contains 10 residues. Germline assignment: CDR1 DFQATT and CDR2 SNEGSKA (reference sequence). The V end lost 5 bases, the J end lost 5 bases, and 6 bases lay between the germline ends. The CDR3 sequence is CSAFGETQYF. CDR3 coding DNA: TGCAGTGCTTTCGGGGAGACCCAGTACTTC.

The V call is TRBV20-1, the J call TRBJ2-1; 10 nucleotides line up with TRBD2. CDR1 and CDR2 (germline): DFQATT, SNEGSKA (reference sequence). CDR3 length: 16 amino acids. The V gene end was trimmed by 3 bases and the J gene end by 8 bases; junction bases not matched to a gene: 13. The CDR3 DNA reads TGCAGTGCTAGGAAGGTAGCGGGGGGCTGGGTCTATGAGCAGTTCTTC. Its protein product is CSARKVAGGWVYEQFF.

On this clonotype: This sequence may be a read error, since a much larger clone differs from it by one base. Because it lacks the conserved phenylalanine or tryptophan at the end, this CDR3 is likely a read error. This rearrangement joins TRBV27 to TRBJ1-1; D gene ambiguous. There are 13 residues in the CDR3. Germline CDR1 is MNHEY and CDR2 is SMNVEV (reference sequence). V gave up 5 bases and J gave up 1 base, with 8 bases separating them. CDR3 nucleotide sequence: TGTGCCAGCAGTCTAACCAAGAACACTGAAGCTTTCTCT. This translates into CASSLTKNTEAFS.

This clonotype has more than one count but fewer than ten. The chain recombines TRBV11-3 with TRBJ1-2; 9 bases align to TRBD1. V shed 4 bases, J shed 1 base, and the junction held 1 base outside the gene matches. Germline assignment: CDR1 SGHNT and CDR2 YENEEA. This CDR3 region has 14 residues. For the CDR3, the DNA is TGTGCCAGCAGCTGGGGACAGGGTAACTATGGCTACACCTTC. Translated: CASSWGQGNYGYTF.

Only a few counts were recorded for this clonotype. CDR3 nucleotides: TGTGCCAGCGGGGGGGGGACGGTGCTGAACTATGGCTACACCTTC. Its translation is CASGGGTVLNYGYTF. The V and J genes are TRBV6-1 and TRBJ1-2; D might be TRBD1 (5 bases). Per the germline V gene, CDR1 is MNHNS and CDR2 is SASEGT. V was clipped by 8 bases and J by 2 bases, with 18 bases between them. The CDR3 is 15 amino acids.

The V and J genes are TRBV5-1 and TRBJ1-2; unclear D gene. This CDR3 has 14 residues. Germline assignment: CDR1 SGHRS and CDR2 YFSETQ. V was trimmed by 5 bases and J by 0 bases, leaving 11 bases between them. The CDR3 DNA reads TGCGCCAGCAGTAGAGCGGATTCTAACTATGGCTACACCTTC. The encoded protein is CASSRADSNYGYTF. The whole variable domain, remainder taken from reference TRBV5-1 and TRBJ1-2, is KAGVTQTPRYLIKTRGQQVTLSCSPISGHRSVSWYQQTPGQGLQFLFEYFSETQRNKGNFPGRFSGRQFSNSRSEMNVSTLELGDSALYLCASSRADSNYGYTFGSGTRLTVV.

The chain couples TRBV6-1 to TRBJ1-1, with unresolved D. The germline gives CDR1 MNHNS, CDR2 SASEGT. The length of the CDR3 is 15 residues. Trimming pared 7 bases from V and 0 bases from J, leaving 15 bases between. CDR3 DNA sequence: TGTGCCAGCACGAGAGGGCCCTTCATGAACACTGAAGCTTTCTTT. This sequence encodes CASTRGPFMNTEAFF.

The chain links TRBV20-1 to TRBJ1-5, with D hard to call. The CDR3 covers 15 residues. Germline-derived CDR1 and CDR2 are DFQATT and SNEGSKA (reference sequence). V gave up 0 bases and J gave up 0 bases, with 9 bases separating them. CDR3 in amino acids: CSAREVVDSNQPQHF. CDR3 coding DNA: TGCAGTGCTAGAGAGGTAGTCGATAGCAATCAGCCCCAGCATTTT.

This clonotype has a handful of counts. The V gene is TRBV15, the J gene TRBJ2-5; the match to TRBD2 covers 9 bases. This CDR3 spans 14 amino acids. Per the germline V gene, CDR1 is LNHNV and CDR2 is YYDKDF (reference sequence). With V trimmed by 5 bases and J by 5 bases, 6 bases remained unmatched. CDR3 protein: CATSSLAGRETQYF. CDR3 bases: TGTGCCACCAGCTCCCTAGCGGGGCGGGAGACCCAGTACTTC.

The rearrangement uses TRBV7-2 and TRBJ1-6; D remains unclear. The CDR3 spans 14 residues. Per the germline V gene, CDR1 is SGHTA and CDR2 is FQGNSA. V was clipped by 1 base and J by 14 bases, with 15 bases between them. The CDR3 here is CASSLEVMGGTLHF. CDR3 sequence (DNA): TGTGCCAGCAGCTTAGAGGTAATGGGAGGAACCCTCCACTTT.

The chain recombines TRBV2 with TRBJ2-1; TRBD2 matches at 8 bases. This CDR3 has 17 residues. The trim removed 4 bases at V and 9 bases at J, leaving 17 bases unmatched. In germline, CDR1 is SNHLY, CDR2 FYNNEI. In nucleotides, the CDR3 is TGTGCCAGCAGTGTTCTCGGGGGGGTTCAATATCAAAGTGAGCAGTTCTTC. This gives the protein CASSVLGGVQYQSEQFF.

The genes are TRBV6-5 and TRBJ2-7; 11 bases agree with TRBD2. Trimming cost V 0 bases and J 3 bases; bases outside gene matches: 1. CDR1 MNHEY and CDR2 SVGAGI come from the germline V gene. The CDR3 extends over 15 amino acids. CDR3 nucleotide sequence: TGTGCCAGCAGTTACTCCACTAGCGGGGGCTACGAGCAGTACTTC. It specifies CASSYSTSGGYEQYF.

The genes are TRBV6-5 and TRBJ2-3; 9 nucleotides align to TRBD2. The V gene end was trimmed by 0 bases and the J gene end by 1 base; junction bases not matched to a gene: 14. The V gene's germline CDR1 is MNHEY and CDR2 SVGAGI. The CDR3 contains 20 residues. In DNA, the CDR3 is TGTGCCAGCAGTTACTCGAGAGGGCCGTCGCGGGGGGGTCGCACAGATACGCAGTATTTT. Its translation: CASSYSRGPSRGGRTDTQYF.

V gene TRBV24-1 combines with J gene TRBJ2-3; 8 nucleotides agree with TRBD2. The J segment lost 2 bases and the V segment lost 5 bases, leaving 5 bases of the junction unmatched. The CDR3 contains 15 residues. Germline CDR1 reads KGHDR; CDR2 reads SFDVKD. This chain's CDR3 is CATSVSGGLTDTQYF. The CDR3 nucleotides are TGTGCCACCAGTGTAAGCGGGGGACTCACAGATACGCAGTATTTT.